This TCR beta chain was profiled in a study of blood T cell repertoires in COVID-19. At the level of the study: Donors in the United States, Italy and Spain gave samples during acute or convalescent COVID-19.

The germline gives CDR1 WNHNN, CDR2 SYGVQD (reference sequence). V was shortened by 3 bases and J by 1 base, with 3 bases between the two germline ends. This CDR3 comprises 12 residues. Only in-frame clones appear in the TCRdb table, and some are missing; sequencing was by immunoSEQ multiplex PCR. The table includes approximately 81,000 clones, roughly 89% detected once. What was sequenced was peripheral blood. This clonotype originated in a woman aged 45-65 years in a cohort sampled during active COVID-19. The chain uses TRBV10-1 and TRBJ1-2; D uncertain. Written as DNA, the CDR3 is TGCGCCAGCAGTGACAGTAACTATGGCTACACCTTC. The encoded protein is CASSDSNYGYTF.